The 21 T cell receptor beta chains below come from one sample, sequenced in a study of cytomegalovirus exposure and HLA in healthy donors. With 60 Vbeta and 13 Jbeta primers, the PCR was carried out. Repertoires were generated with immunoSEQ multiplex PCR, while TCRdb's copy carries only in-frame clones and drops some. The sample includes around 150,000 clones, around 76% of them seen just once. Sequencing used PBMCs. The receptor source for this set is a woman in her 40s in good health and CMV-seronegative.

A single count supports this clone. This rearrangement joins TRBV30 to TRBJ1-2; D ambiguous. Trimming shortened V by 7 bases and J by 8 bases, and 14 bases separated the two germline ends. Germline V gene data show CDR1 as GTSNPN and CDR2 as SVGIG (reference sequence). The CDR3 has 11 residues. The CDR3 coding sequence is TGTGCCTCCCCGGGAGTAAGCGGCTACACCTTC. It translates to CASPGVSGYTF.

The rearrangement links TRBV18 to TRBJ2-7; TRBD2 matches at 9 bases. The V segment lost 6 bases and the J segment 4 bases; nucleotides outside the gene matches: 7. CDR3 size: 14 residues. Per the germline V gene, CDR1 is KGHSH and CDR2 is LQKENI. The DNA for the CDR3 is TGTGCCAGCTCGGTGGCGGGAGGGTCTTACGAGCAGTACTTC. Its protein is CASSVAGGSYEQYF.

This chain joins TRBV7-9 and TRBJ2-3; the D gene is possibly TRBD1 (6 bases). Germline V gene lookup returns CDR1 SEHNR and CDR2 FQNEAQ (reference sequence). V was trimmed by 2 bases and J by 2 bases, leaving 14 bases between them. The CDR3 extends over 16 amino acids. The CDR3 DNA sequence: TGTGCCAGCAGCTTATCCACAGGGATCGACACAGATACGCAGTATTTT. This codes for CASSLSTGIDTDTQYF.

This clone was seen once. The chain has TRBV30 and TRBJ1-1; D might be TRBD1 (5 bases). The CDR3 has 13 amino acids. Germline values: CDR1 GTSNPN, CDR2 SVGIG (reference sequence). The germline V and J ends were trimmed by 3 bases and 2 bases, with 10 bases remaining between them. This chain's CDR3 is CAWSGGTNTEAFF. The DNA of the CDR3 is TGTGCCTGGAGCGGGGGGACTAACACTGAAGCTTTCTTT.

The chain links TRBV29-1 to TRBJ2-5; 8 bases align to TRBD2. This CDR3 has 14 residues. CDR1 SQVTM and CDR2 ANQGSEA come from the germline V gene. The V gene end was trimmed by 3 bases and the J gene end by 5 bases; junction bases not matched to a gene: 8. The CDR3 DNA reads TGCAGCGTTGATCGACCGGGACTAGTGGAGACCCAGTACTTC. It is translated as CSVDRPGLVETQYF.

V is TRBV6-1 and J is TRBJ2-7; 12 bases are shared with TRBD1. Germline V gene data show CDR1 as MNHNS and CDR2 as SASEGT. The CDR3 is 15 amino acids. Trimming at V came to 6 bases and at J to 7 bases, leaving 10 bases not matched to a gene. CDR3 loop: CASSLGGQGAREQYF. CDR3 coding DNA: TGTGCCAGCAGCCTCGGGGGACAGGGGGCGAGGGAGCAGTACTTC.

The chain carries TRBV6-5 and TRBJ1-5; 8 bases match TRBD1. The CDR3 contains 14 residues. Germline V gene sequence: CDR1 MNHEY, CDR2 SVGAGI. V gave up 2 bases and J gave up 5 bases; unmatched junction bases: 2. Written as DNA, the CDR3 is TGTGCCAGCAGTTACAACAGGGGGGATCAGCCCCAGCATTTT. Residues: CASSYNRGDQPQHF.

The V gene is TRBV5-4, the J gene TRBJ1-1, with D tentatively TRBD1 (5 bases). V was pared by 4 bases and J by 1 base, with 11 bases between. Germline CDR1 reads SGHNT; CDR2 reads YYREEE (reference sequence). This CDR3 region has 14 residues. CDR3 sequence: CASSVPTGNTEAFF. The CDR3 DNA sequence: TGTGCCAGCAGCGTCCCCACAGGGAACACTGAAGCTTTCTTT.

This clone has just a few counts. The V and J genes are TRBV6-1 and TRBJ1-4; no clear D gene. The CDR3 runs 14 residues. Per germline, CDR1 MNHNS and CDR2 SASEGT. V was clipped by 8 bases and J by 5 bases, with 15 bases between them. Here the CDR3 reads CASQLQPLNEKLFF. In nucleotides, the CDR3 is TGTGCCAGCCAACTACAACCTTTAAATGAAAAACTGTTTTTT.

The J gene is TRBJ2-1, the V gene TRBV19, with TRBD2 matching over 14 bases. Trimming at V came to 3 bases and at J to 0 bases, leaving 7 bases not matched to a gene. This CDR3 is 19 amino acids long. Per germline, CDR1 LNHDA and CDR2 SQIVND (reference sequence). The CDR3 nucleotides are TGTGCCAGTAGTATCGGGACTAGCGGGAGTTCCCTCTCCTACAATGAGCAGTTCTTC. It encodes CASSIGTSGSSLSYNEQFF.

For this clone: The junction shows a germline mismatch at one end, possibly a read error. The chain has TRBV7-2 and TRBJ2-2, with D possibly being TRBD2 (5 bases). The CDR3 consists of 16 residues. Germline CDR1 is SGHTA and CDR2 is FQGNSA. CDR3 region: CASSLAAGLTAGKLFF. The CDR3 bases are TGTGCCAGCAGCTTAGCGGCAGGCCTCACCGCCGGGAAGCTGTTTTTT.

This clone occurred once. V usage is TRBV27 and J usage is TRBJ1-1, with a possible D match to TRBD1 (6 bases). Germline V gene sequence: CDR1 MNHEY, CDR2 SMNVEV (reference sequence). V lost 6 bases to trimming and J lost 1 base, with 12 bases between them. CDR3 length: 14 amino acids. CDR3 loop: CASSPGGPNTEAFF. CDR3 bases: TGTGCCAGCAGCCCCGGGGGGCCGAACACTGAAGCTTTCTTT.

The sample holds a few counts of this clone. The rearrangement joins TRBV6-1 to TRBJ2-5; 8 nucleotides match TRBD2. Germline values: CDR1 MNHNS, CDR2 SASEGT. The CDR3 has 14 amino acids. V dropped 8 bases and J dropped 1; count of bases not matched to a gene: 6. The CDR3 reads CASAGGGPQETQYF. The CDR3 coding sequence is TGTGCCAGCGCGGGGGGAGGGCCCCAAGAGACCCAGTACTTC.

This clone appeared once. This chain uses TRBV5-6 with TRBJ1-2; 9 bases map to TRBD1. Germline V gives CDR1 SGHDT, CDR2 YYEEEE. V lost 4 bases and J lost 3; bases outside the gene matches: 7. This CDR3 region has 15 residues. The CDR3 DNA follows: TGTGCCAGCAGCACAATACAGGGGGCTGACTATGGCTACACCTTC. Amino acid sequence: CASSTIQGADYGYTF.

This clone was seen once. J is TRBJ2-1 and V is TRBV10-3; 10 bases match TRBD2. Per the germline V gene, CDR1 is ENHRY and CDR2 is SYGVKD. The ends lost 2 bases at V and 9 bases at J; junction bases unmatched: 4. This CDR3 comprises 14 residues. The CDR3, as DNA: TGTGCCATCAGTGAGGAGCGGGAGGGTGGTGAGCAGTTCTTC. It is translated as CAISEEREGGEQFF.

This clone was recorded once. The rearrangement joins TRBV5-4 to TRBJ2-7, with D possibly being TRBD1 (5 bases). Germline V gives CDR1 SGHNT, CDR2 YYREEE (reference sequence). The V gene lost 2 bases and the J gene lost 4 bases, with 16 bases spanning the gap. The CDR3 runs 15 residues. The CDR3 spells CASSLQDRNYYEQYF. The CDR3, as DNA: TGTGCCAGCAGCTTACAGGACCGCAACTATTACGAGCAGTACTTC. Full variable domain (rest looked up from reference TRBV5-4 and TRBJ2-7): ETGVTQSPTHLIKTRGQQVTLRCSSQSGHNTVSWYQQALGQGPQFIFQYYREEENGRGNFPPRFSGLQFPNYSSELNVNALELDDSALYLCASSLQDRNYYEQYFGPGTRLTVT.

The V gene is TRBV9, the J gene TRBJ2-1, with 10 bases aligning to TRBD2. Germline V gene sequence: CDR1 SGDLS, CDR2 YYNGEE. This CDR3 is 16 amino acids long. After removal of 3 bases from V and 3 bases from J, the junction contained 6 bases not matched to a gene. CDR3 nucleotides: TGTGCCAGCAGCGGGGGGGCTAGCGGGAGCTACAATGAGCAGTTCTTC. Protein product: CASSGGASGSYNEQFF.

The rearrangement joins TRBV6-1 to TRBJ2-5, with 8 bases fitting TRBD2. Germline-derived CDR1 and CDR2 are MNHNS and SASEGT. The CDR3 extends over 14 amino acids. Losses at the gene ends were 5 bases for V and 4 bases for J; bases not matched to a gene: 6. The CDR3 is CASSPRAGGETQYF. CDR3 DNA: TGTGCCAGCAGTCCCCGGGCGGGGGGAGAGACCCAGTACTTC.

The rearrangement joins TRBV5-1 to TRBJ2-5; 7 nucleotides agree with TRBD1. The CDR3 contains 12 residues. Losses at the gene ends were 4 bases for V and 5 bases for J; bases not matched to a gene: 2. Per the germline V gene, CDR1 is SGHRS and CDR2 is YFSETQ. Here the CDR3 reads CASSEQGETQYF. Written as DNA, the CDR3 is TGCGCCAGCAGCGAACAGGGGGAGACCCAGTACTTC.

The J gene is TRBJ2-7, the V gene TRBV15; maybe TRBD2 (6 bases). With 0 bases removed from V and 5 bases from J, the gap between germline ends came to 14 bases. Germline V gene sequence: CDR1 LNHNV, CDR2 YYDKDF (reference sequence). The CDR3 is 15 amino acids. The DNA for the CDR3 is TGTGCCACCAGCAGAGATCGGACTACTCCCGACGAGCAGTACTTC. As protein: CATSRDRTTPDEQYF.

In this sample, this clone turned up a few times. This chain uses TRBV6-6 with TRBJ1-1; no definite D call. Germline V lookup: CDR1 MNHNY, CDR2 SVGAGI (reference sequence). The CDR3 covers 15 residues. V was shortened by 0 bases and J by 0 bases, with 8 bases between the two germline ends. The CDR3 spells CASSYSEIMNTEAFF. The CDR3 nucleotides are TGTGCCAGCAGTTACTCGGAGATAATGAACACTGAAGCTTTCTTT.